The rows below give T cell receptor beta chains drawn from one sample of a study of siplizumab effects on memory and regulatory T cells. This table comes from immunoSEQ multiplex PCR, and its TCRdb copy is limited to in-frame clones, with some not included. The sample yields about 82,000 clones, roughly 87% seen once. The specimen sequenced was Tregs sorted from blood. These receptors came from a human donor in good health. Each CDR3 is given with its conserved first and last residue. The D gene is left open where the match is weak. Clone size is not always given. Where it is, it says once, few, many or a class for expanded clones.

cdr3_length	j_call	v_call	d_call	clone_size	cdr3_aa	cdr3_nt
14	TRBJ1-1	TRBV5-5	NA	NA	CASSLLGLNTEAFF	TGTGCCAGCAGCTTATTGGGTTTGAACACTGAAGCTTTCTTT
11	TRBJ2-3	TRBV11-2	NA	NA	CASRAGDTQYF	TGTGCCAGCAGGGCGGGAGATACGCAGTATTTT
13	TRBJ1-1	TRBV28	NA	once	CASSAQGRPEAFF	TGTGCCAGCAGTGCCCAGGGTCGTCCTGAAGCTTTCTTT
12	TRBJ1-1	TRBV30	NA	NA	CARDLVNTEAFF	TGTGCCCGGGACCTGGTGAACACTGAAGCTTTCTTT
14	TRBJ1-3	TRBV29-1	NA	NA	CSVERQTTGNTIYF	TGCAGCGTTGAACGGCAGACTACTGGAAACACCATATATTTT
20	TRBJ2-4	TRBV19	TRBD1	once	CASSIVIGQGAGWAKNIQYF	TGTGCCAGTAGTATCGTTATAGGACAGGGGGCAGGGTGGGCCAAAAACATTCAGTACTTC
14	TRBJ1-6	TRBV2	NA	NA	CASSVLQGNSPLHF	TGTGCCAGCAGTGTACTCCAGGGGAATTCACCCCTCCACTTT
14	TRBJ2-7	TRBV5-1	TRBD1	NA	CASSLGPPGGGQYF	TGCGCCAGCAGCTTGGGTCCTCCAGGGGGCGGGCAGTACTTC
15	TRBJ1-4	TRBV28	TRBD1	NA	CASSAGDRSPSKLFF	TGTGCCAGCAGTGCGGGGGACAGATCACCGTCGAAACTGTTTTTT
15	TRBJ2-6	TRBV7-9	NA	NA	CASSSTPSGANVLTF	TGTGCCAGCAGCTCTACCCCATCTGGGGCCAACGTCCTGACTTTC
14	TRBJ1-1	TRBV6-5	NA	NA	CASRGSGLNTEAFF	TGTGCCAGCAGGGGGAGCGGACTTAACACTGAAGCTTTCTTT
10	TRBJ2-3	TRBV29-1	NA	NA	CSSRTDTQYF	TGCAGCTCACGCACAGATACGCAGTATTTT
14	TRBJ2-7	TRBV30	NA	NA	CAWSLWGLSYEQYF	TGTGCCTGGAGTCTCTGGGGGCTGTCCTACGAGCAGTACTTC
18	TRBJ2-1	TRBV7-9	NA	NA	CASSLNMIALSSYNEQFF	TGTGCCAGCAGCTTAAATATGATAGCGCTGAGCTCCTACAATGAGCAGTTCTTC
13	TRBJ1-1	TRBV5-4	NA	NA	CASSLRSQGEAFF	TGTGCCAGCAGCTTACGATCGCAGGGCGAAGCTTTCTTT
13	TRBJ2-3	TRBV5-1	NA	NA	CASSQSNTDTQYF	TGCGCCAGCAGCCAGTCGAACACAGATACGCAGTATTTT
14	TRBJ1-2	TRBV5-1	NA	few	CASSLGQMRYGYTF	TGCGCCAGCAGCTTGGGACAGATGAGATATGGCTACACCTTC
14	TRBJ2-1	TRBV28	NA	NA	CASSSTGPYNEQFF	TGTGCCAGCAGTTCGACAGGCCCCTACAATGAGCAGTTCTTC
15	TRBJ2-3	TRBV5-6	TRBD2	once	CASSRRLAGTDTQYF	TGTGCCAGCAGCCGCCGACTAGCGGGCACAGATACGCAGTATTTT
15	TRBJ2-4	TRBV4-2	NA	NA	CASSQDQLAKNIQYF	TGTGCCAGCAGCCAAGATCAGCTAGCCAAAAACATTCAGTACTTC
15	TRBJ2-1	TRBV9	NA	NA	CASSVEWEAFREQFF	TGTGCCAGCAGCGTAGAGTGGGAGGCGTTTCGCGAGCAGTTCTTC
12	TRBJ1-1	TRBV7-9	NA	NA	CASSQTGTEAFF	TGTGCCAGCAGTCAGACAGGCACTGAAGCTTTCTTT
15	TRBJ1-1	TRBV9	NA	NA	CASSSQGVAVTEAFF	TGTGCCAGCAGCTCCCAAGGCGTTGCAGTAACTGAAGCTTTCTTT
18	TRBJ2-3	TRBV19	NA	NA	CASSINRLGGASTDTQYF	TGTGCCAGTAGTATTAACAGGTTAGGGGGAGCTAGCACAGATACGCAGTATTTT
16	TRBJ2-4	TRBV5-3	NA	NA	CARSPHSGIAKNIQYF	TGTGCCAGAAGTCCCCATAGTGGGATAGCCAAAAACATTCAGTACTTC
15	TRBJ2-5	TRBV7-9	TRBD1	once	CASSSGQGAGETQYF	TGTGCCAGCAGCTCCGGCCAGGGGGCGGGGGAGACCCAGTACTTC
16	TRBJ1-1	TRBV6-5	TRBD1	NA	CASSYFGTGLGTEAFF	TGTGCCAGCAGTTACTTCGGGACAGGGCTGGGCACTGAAGCTTTCTTT
12	TRBJ1-2	TRBV18	NA	NA	CASSEANYGYTF	TGTGCCAGCTCAGAGGCAAACTATGGCTACACCTTC
14	TRBJ1-1	TRBV10-3	NA	NA	CAISDSGWNTEAFF	TGTGCCATCAGTGACTCGGGGTGGAACACTGAAGCTTTCTTT
15	TRBJ1-3	TRBV9	NA	NA	CASSAQGRVGNTIYF	TGTGCCAGCAGCGCACAGGGCAGGGTTGGAAACACCATATATTTT